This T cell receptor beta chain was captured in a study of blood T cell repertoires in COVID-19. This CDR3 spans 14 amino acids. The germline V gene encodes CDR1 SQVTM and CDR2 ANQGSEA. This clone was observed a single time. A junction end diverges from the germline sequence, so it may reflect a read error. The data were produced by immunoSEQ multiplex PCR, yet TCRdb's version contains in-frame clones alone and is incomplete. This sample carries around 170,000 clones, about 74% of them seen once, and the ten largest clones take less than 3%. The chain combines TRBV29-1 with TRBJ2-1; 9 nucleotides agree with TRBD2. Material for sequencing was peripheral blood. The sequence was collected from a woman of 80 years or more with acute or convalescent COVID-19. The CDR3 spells CSAESGRMMNEQFF. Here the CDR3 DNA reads TGCAGCGCTGAAAGCGGGAGGATGATGAATGAGCAGTTCTTC.